A single sample gave rise to the 32 T cell receptor beta chains below, sequenced in a study of vaccination and CD4 T cells after COVID-19 (dated by TCRdb to between 2021 and 2024). Libraries were made using PCR. The run used an Illumina iSeq 100. DNA from cultured CD4+ T cells underwent TCR sequencing with the Oncomine TCR Beta short-read assay at the Johns Hopkins FTIC core. The public reads were run again by TCRdb, first through fastp at Q25 and then through MiXCR, and only productive beta chains were kept. When rows share a CDR3 protein, they turn into one entry using the most common DNA and genes. The sample data list under 25,000 distinct CDR3 sequences, and around 40% of these were observed just once. In total, the top ten clones hold 26% of the sample. Read against the paper, the sample's treatment or condition label means: roughly 10-day PBMC culture with coronavirus spike peptide pools or control peptides (ViraFEST assay).

These TCRs are of unknown antigen specificity. Sequenced material: CD4+ T cells from blood, cultured in vitro, taken before SARS-CoV-2 vaccination. The source is a human donor who had recovered from COVID-19.

V and J are TRBV20-1 and TRBJ1-2; 7 bases match TRBD1. The V gene end was trimmed by 3 bases and the J gene end by 1 base; junction bases not matched to a gene: 17. The CDR3 runs 18 residues. Germline assignment: CDR1 DFQATT and CDR2 SNEGSKA (reference sequence). The DNA of the CDR3 is TGCAGTGCTAGCCCCGCCAGGAGAGGGACAGCGAATAACTATGGCTACACCTTC. This translates into CSASPARRGTANNYGYTF.

The chain links TRBV6-1 to TRBJ1-6, with D possibly being TRBD1 (5 bases). There are 14 residues in the CDR3. Germline-derived CDR1 and CDR2 are MNHNS and SASEGT. The V end lost 6 bases, the J end lost 10 bases, and 16 bases lay between the germline ends. The CDR3 loop is CASRWTTLGSPLHF. For the CDR3, the DNA is TGTGCCAGCAGGTGGACAACCTTGGGGTCACCCCTCCACTTT.

The chain recombines TRBV19 with TRBJ1-5; 12 nucleotides line up with TRBD1. CDR1 and CDR2 from the germline V gene are LNHDA and SQIVND (reference sequence). This CDR3 is built from 15 residues. V gave up 5 bases and J gave up 6 bases; unmatched junction bases: 5. DNA of the CDR3: TGTGCCAGTAGTCTCGGGACAGGGGGCGTTCAGCCCCAGCATTTT. Translating gives CASSLGTGGVQPQHF. Supplemented by reference TRBV19 and TRBJ1-5, the full variable domain reads DGGITQSPKYLFRKEGQNVTLSCEQNLNHDAMYWYRQDPGQGLRLIYYSQIVNDFQKGDIAEGYSVSREKKESFPLTVTSAQKNPTAFYLCASSLGTGGVQPQHFGDGTRLSIL.

This clonotype was seen only a few times. V and J are TRBV7-9 and TRBJ1-1; maybe TRBD1 (6 bases). From germline, CDR1 is SEHNR and CDR2 FQNEAQ (reference sequence). The CDR3 length is 16 residues. Between the trimmed V and J ends, which lost 0 bases and 2 bases, there was a span of 13 bases. DNA for the CDR3: TGTGCCAGCAGCTTAGCGGTTGGAGGGACAAACACTGAAGCTTTCTTT. Translated, it gives CASSLAVGGTNTEAFF.

This clonotype has a handful of counts. V is TRBV24-1 and J is TRBJ2-1, with a weak D call TRBD2 (6 bases). This CDR3 contains 11 residues. Germline V gene sequence: CDR1 KGHDR, CDR2 SFDVKD. Trimming cost V 12 bases and J 15 bases, with 20 bases left between them. CDR3 in DNA: TGTGCCTCCCGCTCGTGGAACGGGGGGTTCTTC. The encoded protein is CASRSWNGGFF.

This rearrangement joins TRBV19 to TRBJ2-1; TRBD2 matches 9 bases. The V segment lost 5 bases and the J segment 0 bases; nucleotides outside the gene matches: 8. CDR1 is LNHDA, CDR2 SQIVND, per germline (reference sequence). The CDR3 has 17 amino acids. The CDR3 loop is CASSQGRSGGSYNEQFF. CDR3 coding DNA: TGTGCCAGTAGTCAAGGCCGTAGCGGGGGCTCCTACAATGAGCAGTTCTTC.

The rearrangement links TRBV11-2 to TRBJ2-2, with D maybe TRBD1 (6 bases). CDR1 SGHAT and CDR2 FQNNGV come from the germline V gene. Trimming cost V 4 bases and J 4 bases, with 13 bases left between them. The CDR3 extends over 15 amino acids. The DNA for the CDR3 is TGTGCCAGCAGCTACAGGGACCTGGCCACCGGGGAGCTGTTTTTT. It is translated as CASSYRDLATGELFF.

The chain couples TRBV24-1 to TRBJ2-5; 7 bases fit TRBD1. The CDR3 runs 14 residues. In germline, CDR1 is KGHDR, CDR2 SFDVKD. V was clipped by 3 bases and J by 4 bases; unmatched bases: 4. Written as DNA, the CDR3 is TGTGCCACCAGTGATGATGACAGGGTAGAGACCCAGTACTTC. The encoded protein is CATSDDDRVETQYF.

This chain uses TRBV5-4 with TRBJ1-2, with D maybe TRBD1 (5 bases). CDR3 size: 14 residues. The V and J ends lost 2 bases and 6 bases respectively, with 14 bases between them. Germline loops: CDR1 SGHNT, CDR2 YYREEE (reference sequence). The CDR3 bases are TGTGCCAGCAGCTTACAGGCGGGGGTAAATGGCTACACCTTC. Translated, it gives CASSLQAGVNGYTF.

This clonotype was counted between two and nine times. J is TRBJ2-7 and V is TRBV2, with D unclear. This CDR3 region has 13 residues. Trimming pared 8 bases from V and 6 bases from J, leaving 17 bases between. The germline V gene has CDR1 SNHLY and CDR2 FYNNEI. The CDR3 DNA follows: TGTGCCAGCCTAAGCGTTCTCTGGCGCGAGCAGTACTTC. Protein: CASLSVLWREQYF. The whole variable domain, filled in from reference TRBV2 and TRBJ2-7, reads EPEVTQTPSHQVTQMGQEVILRCVPISNHLYFYWYRQILGQKVEFLVSFYNNEISEKSEIFDDQFSVERPDGSNFTLKIRSTKLEDSAMYFCASLSVLWREQYFGPGTRLTVT.

The CDR3 loop reads CASTPGRTETQYF. The CDR3 bases are TGTGCCAGCACCCCAGGGAGAACGGAGACCCAGTACTTC. The V and J genes are TRBV6-1 and TRBJ2-5; either TRBD1 or TRBD2 may supply D (5 bases each). Per germline, CDR1 MNHNS and CDR2 SASEGT. Trimming took 7 bases from V and 5 from J, leaving 14 bases between them. The CDR3 totals 13 residues.

The V call is TRBV7-3, the J call TRBJ2-5, with 8 bases aligning to TRBD2. V dropped 5 bases and J dropped 5; count of bases not matched to a gene: 10. The CDR3 extends over 15 amino acids. Germline lookup yields CDR1 SGHTA and CDR2 FQGTGA. CDR3 DNA: TGTGCCAGCAGCCGATTCCCGGGGGGGATCGAGACCCAGTACTTC. Its translation: CASSRFPGGIETQYF.

The chain is built from TRBV7-2 and TRBJ1-1; D is unresolved. V lost 2 bases and J 4 bases, leaving 17 bases between the germline ends. CDR3 length: 16 amino acids. Germline V gene lookup returns CDR1 SGHTA and CDR2 FQGNSA. The CDR3 bases are TGTGCCAGCAGCTTATCCCAGGTTAGGGTTGGCACTGAAGCTTTCTTT. Encoded protein: CASSLSQVRVGTEAFF.

The chain uses TRBV6-1 and TRBJ2-7; weak D call: TRBD2 (5 bases). CDR3 length equals 15 residues. The germline V gene has CDR1 MNHNS and CDR2 SASEGT. V lost 0 bases, J lost 1 base, and 10 bases lay in between. This CDR3 is CASSEAGGSSYEQYF. CDR3 nucleotide sequence: TGTGCCAGCAGTGAAGCGGGCGGGTCGTCCTACGAGCAGTACTTC.

CDR3 in DNA: TGCAGCGCCGACACTTCCAAAAACATTCAGTACTTC. Protein product: CSADTSKNIQYF. The rearrangement joins TRBV29-1 to TRBJ2-4; unclear D gene. The CDR3 loop spans 12 amino acids. The V end lost 7 bases, the J end lost 2 bases, and 9 bases lay between the germline ends. Looked up from germline, CDR1 is SQVTM and CDR2 is ANQGSEA.

V is TRBV5-1 and J is TRBJ1-1; unclear D gene. CDR3 length: 13 amino acids. Trimming removed 5 bases from V and 4 bases from J, with 12 bases in between. Germline V gene sequence: CDR1 SGHRS, CDR2 YFSETQ. The DNA for the CDR3 is TGCGCCAGCAGGGTCCAGGAGAGCACTGAAGCTTTCTTT. This encodes CASRVQESTEAFF.

This clonotype showed up just once. V and J are TRBV12-3 or TRBV12-4 and TRBJ1-1, with 8 bases matching TRBD1. The CDR3 covers 16 residues. V lost 7 bases, J lost 1 base, and 11 bases stayed unmatched. CDR3 nucleotides: TGTGCCAGCACCCATCCCACCGGGACAGGGAACACTGAAGCTTTCTTT. It codes for CASTHPTGTGNTEAFF.

V is TRBV20-1 and J is TRBJ1-1; D not certain. Germline V gene data show CDR1 as DFQATT and CDR2 as SNEGSKA (reference sequence). The CDR3 spans 15 residues. V lost 6 bases to trimming and J lost 2 bases, with 19 bases between them. The CDR3 loop reads CSAPSAGRPNTEAFF. The CDR3 region has the DNA TGCAGTGCCCCCTCGGCAGGTCGACCTAACACTGAAGCTTTCTTT.

This clonotype appeared a few times. V and J are TRBV6-1 and TRBJ2-3, with TRBD1 matching over 7 bases. After removal of 7 bases from V and 1 base from J, the junction contained 2 bases not matched to a gene. CDR1 is MNHNS and CDR2 is SASEGT in the germline V gene. CDR3 length: 13 amino acids. CDR3 nucleotide sequence: TGTGCCAGCACTGGACAGGGCACAGATACGCAGTATTTT. Protein: CASTGQGTDTQYF.

This clonotype was seen a handful of times. This chain uses TRBV29-1 with TRBJ1-3; TRBD1 matches at 8 bases. Germline CDR1 and CDR2: SQVTM and ANQGSEA. The CDR3 runs 11 residues. V was clipped by 6 bases and J by 8 bases; unmatched bases: 3. The CDR3 spells CSVDRADTIYF. The DNA for the CDR3 is TGCAGCGTGGACAGGGCAGACACCATATATTTT.

The CDR3 sequence: CASSWGTGYTF. The CDR3 DNA is TGTGCCAGTAGTTGGGGGACTGGCTACACCTTC. The chain employs TRBV19 and TRBJ1-2, with a weak D call TRBD1 (5 bases). The CDR3 has 11 residues. Germline V gene data show CDR1 as LNHDA and CDR2 as SQIVND (reference sequence). With 5 bases removed from V and 7 bases from J, the gap between germline ends came to 8 bases.

This clonotype came up a few times. This chain connects TRBV6-1 to TRBJ2-1; tentatively, D is TRBD1 or TRBD2 (5 bases each). Per germline, CDR1 MNHNS and CDR2 SASEGT. The CDR3 sequence is 13 residues long. Trimming removed 8 bases from V and 2 bases from J, with 10 bases in between. The chain's CDR3 is CASDGTAYNEQFF. The CDR3 nucleotides are TGTGCCAGCGACGGGACGGCCTACAATGAGCAGTTCTTC.

CDR3 in DNA: TGCGCCAGCAGCTTACTAGCGGGGGATGGGGATGAGCAGTTCTTC. Translated: CASSLLAGDGDEQFF. The chain carries TRBV5-1 and TRBJ2-1; TRBD2 aligns across 11 bases. Looked up from germline, CDR1 is SGHRS and CDR2 is YFSETQ. V trimming: 2 bases; J trimming: 8 bases; junction bases outside the gene matches: 6. This CDR3 is 15 amino acids long.

This clonotype was detected once. The chain couples TRBV6-2 or TRBV6-3 to TRBJ2-7; no reliable D call. The CDR3 is made up of 12 amino acids. With 5 bases removed from V and 3 bases from J, the gap between germline ends came to 8 bases. Germline CDR1 is MNHEY and CDR2 is SVGEGT. The CDR3 DNA reads TGTGCCAGCAGTAACAATAACTACGAGCAGTACTTC. Translated, it gives CASSNNNYEQYF.

The chain couples TRBV6-5 to TRBJ1-6; the match to TRBD1 covers 10 bases. The V gene end was trimmed by 5 bases and the J gene end by 6 bases; junction bases not matched to a gene: 10. Germline assignment: CDR1 MNHEY and CDR2 SVGAGI. The CDR3 loop spans 17 amino acids. The CDR3 reads CASSPLETGGINSPLHF. The CDR3 region has the DNA TGTGCCAGCAGTCCACTCGAGACAGGGGGCATTAATTCACCCCTCCACTTT.

This clonotype was detected only a few times. CDR3 amino acids: CASSAGLLQSYEQYF. In DNA, the CDR3 is TGTGCCAGCAGCGCGGGACTCCTACAGTCCTACGAGCAGTACTTC. The chain joins TRBV9 to TRBJ2-7; a possible D gene is TRBD2 (6 bases). Germline values: CDR1 SGDLS, CDR2 YYNGEE. The CDR3 runs 15 residues. Trimming pared 3 bases from V and 1 base from J, leaving 14 bases between.

This clonotype has more than one count but fewer than ten. The V and J genes are TRBV20-1 and TRBJ1-5; TRBD1 agrees at 7 bases. The CDR3 extends over 16 amino acids. In germline, CDR1 is DFQATT, CDR2 SNEGSKA (reference sequence). Germline trimming cut 5 bases from V and 0 bases from J; bases unmatched to any gene: 10. Here the CDR3 DNA reads TGCAGTGCTCAATGGACAGGACAATATAGCAATCAGCCCCAGCATTTT. Encoded protein: CSAQWTGQYSNQPQHF.

This clonotype was seen a few times. The chain is built from TRBV10-3 and TRBJ1-1; no clear D gene. CDR3 size: 15 residues. Germline CDR1 reads ENHRY; CDR2 reads SYGVKD. The germline V and J ends were trimmed by 6 bases and 4 bases, with 18 bases remaining between them. CDR3: CAIRVGESASTEAFF. CDR3 sequence (DNA): TGTGCCATCAGAGTCGGGGAGTCGGCGTCCACTGAAGCTTTCTTT.

The chain couples TRBV4-2 to TRBJ1-3; D remains unclear. V lost 0 bases to trimming and J lost 4 bases, with 10 bases between them. CDR3 length: 15 residues. Germline V lookup: CDR1 LGHNA, CDR2 YNFKEQ. CDR3 in amino acids: CASSQDLTWGNTIYF. The DNA for the CDR3 is TGTGCCAGCAGCCAAGATTTGACCTGGGGAAACACCATATATTTT.

Only a few counts were recorded for this clonotype. The J gene is TRBJ2-5, the V gene TRBV24-1; D remains unclear. This CDR3 is built from 13 residues. V lost 4 bases and J lost 7, with 12 bases in between. From germline, CDR1 is KGHDR and CDR2 SFDVKD. The CDR3 sequence: CATSDLGIATQYF. The CDR3 nucleotides are TGTGCCACCAGTGACTTAGGCATAGCGACCCAGTACTTC.

The V call is TRBV10-3, the J call TRBJ1-1, with 10 bases lining up with TRBD1. The germline V gene encodes CDR1 ENHRY and CDR2 SYGVKD. The CDR3 loop spans 12 amino acids. Losses at the gene ends were 9 bases for V and 10 bases for J; bases not matched to a gene: 8. Here the CDR3 DNA reads TGTGCCATAAAAGGGACAGGGGATCTAGCTTTCTTT. The encoded protein is CAIKGTGDLAFF.

The V call is TRBV6-4, the J call TRBJ2-7; 10 nucleotides line up with TRBD2. V shed 5 bases and J 5 bases; nucleotides not matched to a gene: 9. Germline values: CDR1 MRHNA, CDR2 SNTAGT. There are 15 residues in the CDR3. CDR3 in DNA: TGTGCCAGCAGTCCTTCTAGCGGGAGTTTCCACGAGCAGTACTTC. Its protein is CASSPSSGSFHEQYF.